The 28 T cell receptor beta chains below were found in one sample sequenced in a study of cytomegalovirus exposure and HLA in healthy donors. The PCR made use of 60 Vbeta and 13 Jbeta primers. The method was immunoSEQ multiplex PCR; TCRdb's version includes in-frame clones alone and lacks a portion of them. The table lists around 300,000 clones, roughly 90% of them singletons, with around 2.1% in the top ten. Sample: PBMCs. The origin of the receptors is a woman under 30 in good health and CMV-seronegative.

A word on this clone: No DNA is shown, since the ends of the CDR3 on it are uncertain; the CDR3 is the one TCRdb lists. The CDR3 sequence: CASSLTSGQVWGGGTF. The chain combines TRBV7-9 with TRBJ1-2. Germline V gene sequence: CDR1 SEHNR, CDR2 FQNEAQ (reference sequence). The CDR3 length equals 16 residues, ends included.

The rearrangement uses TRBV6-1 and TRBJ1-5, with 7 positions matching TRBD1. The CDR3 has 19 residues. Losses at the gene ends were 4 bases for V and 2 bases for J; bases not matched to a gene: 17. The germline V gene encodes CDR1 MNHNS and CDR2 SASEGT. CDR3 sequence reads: CASSGREGAISIGNQPQHF. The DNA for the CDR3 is TGTGCCAGCAGTGGGAGAGAGGGGGCGATTTCTATAGGCAATCAGCCCCAGCATTTT.

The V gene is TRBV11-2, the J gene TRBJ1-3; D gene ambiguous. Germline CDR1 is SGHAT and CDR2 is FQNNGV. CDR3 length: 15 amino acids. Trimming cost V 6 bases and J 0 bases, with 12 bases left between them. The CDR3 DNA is TGTGCCAGCAGGGTACCGGGTTCCTCTGGAAACACCATATATTTT. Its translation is CASRVPGSSGNTIYF.

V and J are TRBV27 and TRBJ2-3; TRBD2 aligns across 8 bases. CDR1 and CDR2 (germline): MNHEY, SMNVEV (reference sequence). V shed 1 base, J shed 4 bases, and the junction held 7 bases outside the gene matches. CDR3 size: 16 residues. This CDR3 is CASSLWAGGPSDTQYF. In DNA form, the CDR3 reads TGTGCCAGCAGTTTATGGGCGGGGGGTCCCTCAGATACGCAGTATTTT.

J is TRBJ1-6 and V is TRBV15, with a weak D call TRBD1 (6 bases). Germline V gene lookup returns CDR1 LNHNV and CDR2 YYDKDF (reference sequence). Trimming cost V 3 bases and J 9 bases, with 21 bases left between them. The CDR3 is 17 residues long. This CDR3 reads CATSSAPRGGQGSPLHF. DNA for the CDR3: TGTGCCACCAGCAGCGCCCCGAGGGGGGGCCAGGGTTCACCCCTCCACTTT. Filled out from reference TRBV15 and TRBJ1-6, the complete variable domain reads DAMVIQNPRYQVTQFGKPVTLSCSQTLNHNVMYWYQQKSSQAPKLLFHYYDKDFNNEADTPDNFQSRRPNTSFCFLDIRSPGLGDTAMYLCATSSAPRGGQGSPLHFGNGTRLTVT.

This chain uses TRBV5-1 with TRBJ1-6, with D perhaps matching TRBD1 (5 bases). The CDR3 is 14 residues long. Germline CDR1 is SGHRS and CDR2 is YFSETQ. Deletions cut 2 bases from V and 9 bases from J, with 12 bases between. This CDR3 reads CASSFSGFGSPLHF. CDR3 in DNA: TGCGCCAGCAGCTTCTCAGGGTTTGGTTCACCCCTCCACTTT.

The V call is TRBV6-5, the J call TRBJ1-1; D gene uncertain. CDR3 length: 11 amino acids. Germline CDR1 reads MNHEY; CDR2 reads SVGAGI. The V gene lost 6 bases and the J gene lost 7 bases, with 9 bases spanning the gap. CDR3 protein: CASRGQVEAFF. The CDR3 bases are TGTGCCAGCAGAGGTCAGGTTGAAGCTTTCTTT.

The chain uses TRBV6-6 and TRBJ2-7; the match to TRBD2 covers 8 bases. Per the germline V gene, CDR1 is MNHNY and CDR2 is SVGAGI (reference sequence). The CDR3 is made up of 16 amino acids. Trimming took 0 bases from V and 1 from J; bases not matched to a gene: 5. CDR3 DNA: TGTGCCAGCAGTTACTCCGGCGGGGGGCCTTCCTACGAGCAGTACTTC. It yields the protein CASSYSGGGPSYEQYF.

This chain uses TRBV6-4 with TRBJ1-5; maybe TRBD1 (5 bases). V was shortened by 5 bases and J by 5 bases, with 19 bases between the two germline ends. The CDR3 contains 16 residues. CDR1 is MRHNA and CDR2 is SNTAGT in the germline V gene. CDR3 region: CASSPPTGRGDQPQHF. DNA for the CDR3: TGTGCCAGCAGTCCTCCGACCGGGAGGGGTGATCAGCCCCAGCATTTT.

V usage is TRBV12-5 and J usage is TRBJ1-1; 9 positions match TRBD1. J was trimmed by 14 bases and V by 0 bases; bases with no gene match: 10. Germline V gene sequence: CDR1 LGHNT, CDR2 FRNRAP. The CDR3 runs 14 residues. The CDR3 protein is CASGLVGGTGGNFF. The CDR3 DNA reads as TGTGCTAGTGGTTTGGTAGGGGGAACAGGGGGCAACTTCTTT. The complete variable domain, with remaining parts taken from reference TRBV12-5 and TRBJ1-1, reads DARVTQTPRHKVTEMGQEVTMRCQPILGHNTVFWYRQTMMQGLELLAYFRNRAPLDDSGMPKDRFSAEMPDATLATLKIQPSEPRDSAVYFCASGLVGGTGGNFFGQGTRLTVV.

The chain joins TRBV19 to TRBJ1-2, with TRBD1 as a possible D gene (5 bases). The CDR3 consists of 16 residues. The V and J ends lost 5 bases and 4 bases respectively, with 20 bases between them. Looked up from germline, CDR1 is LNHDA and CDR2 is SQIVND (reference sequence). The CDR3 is CASSSGGPQGGYGYTF. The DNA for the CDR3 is TGTGCCAGTAGTTCGGGGGGACCGCAGGGAGGCTATGGCTACACCTTC.

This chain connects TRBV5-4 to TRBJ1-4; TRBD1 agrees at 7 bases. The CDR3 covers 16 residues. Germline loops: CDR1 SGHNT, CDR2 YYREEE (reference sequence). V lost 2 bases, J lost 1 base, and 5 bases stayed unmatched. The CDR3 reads CASSFSRQGTNEKLFF. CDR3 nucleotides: TGTGCCAGCAGCTTTTCGCGACAGGGAACTAATGAAAAACTGTTTTTT.

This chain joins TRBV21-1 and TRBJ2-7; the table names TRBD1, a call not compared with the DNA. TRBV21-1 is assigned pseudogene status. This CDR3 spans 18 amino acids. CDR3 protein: CASSKGPPPGQSSYEQYF. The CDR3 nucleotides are TGTGCCAGCAGCAAAGGTCCTCCCCCGGGACAGAGCTCCTACGAGCAGTACTTC.

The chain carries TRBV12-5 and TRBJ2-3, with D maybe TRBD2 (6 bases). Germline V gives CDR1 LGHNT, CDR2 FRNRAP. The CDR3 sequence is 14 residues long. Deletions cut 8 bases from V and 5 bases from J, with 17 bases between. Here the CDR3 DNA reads TGTGCTAGTTGGGCGGGATTACCCGGAGATACGCAGTATTTT. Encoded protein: CASWAGLPGDTQYF.

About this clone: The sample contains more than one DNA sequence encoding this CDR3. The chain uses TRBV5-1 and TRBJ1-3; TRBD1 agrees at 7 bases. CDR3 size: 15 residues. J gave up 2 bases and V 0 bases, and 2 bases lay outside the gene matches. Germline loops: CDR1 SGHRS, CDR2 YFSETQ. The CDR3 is CASSLETGAGNTIYF. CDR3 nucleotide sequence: TGCGCCAGCAGCTTGGAAACAGGGGCTGGAAACACCATATATTTT.

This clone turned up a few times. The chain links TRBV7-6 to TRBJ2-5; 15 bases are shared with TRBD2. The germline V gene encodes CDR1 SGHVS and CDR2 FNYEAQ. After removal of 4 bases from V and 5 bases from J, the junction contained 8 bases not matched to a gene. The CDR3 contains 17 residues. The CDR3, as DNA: TGTGCCAGCAGCTCCGGGACTAGCGGGGGGCCGTGGGAGACCCAGTACTTC. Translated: CASSSGTSGGPWETQYF.

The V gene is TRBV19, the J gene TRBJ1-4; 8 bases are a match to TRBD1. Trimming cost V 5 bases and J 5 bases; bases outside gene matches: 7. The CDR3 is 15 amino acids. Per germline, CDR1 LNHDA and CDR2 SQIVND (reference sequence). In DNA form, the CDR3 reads TGTGCCAGTAGTCCCGGGGACAGGCAGAATGAAAAACTGTTTTTT. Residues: CASSPGDRQNEKLFF.

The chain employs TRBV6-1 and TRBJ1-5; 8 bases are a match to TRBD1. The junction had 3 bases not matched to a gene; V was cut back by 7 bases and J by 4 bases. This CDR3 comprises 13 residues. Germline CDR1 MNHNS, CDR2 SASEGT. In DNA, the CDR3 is TGTGCCAGCATATACAGGGGGAATCAGCCCCAGCATTTT. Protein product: CASIYRGNQPQHF.

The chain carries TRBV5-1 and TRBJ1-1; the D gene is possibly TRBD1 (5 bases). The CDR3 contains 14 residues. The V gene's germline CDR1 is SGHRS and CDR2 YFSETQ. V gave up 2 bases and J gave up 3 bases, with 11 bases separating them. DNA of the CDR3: TGCGCCAGCAGCTTCTCCCAGGGTCACACTGAAGCTTTCTTT. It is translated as CASSFSQGHTEAFF. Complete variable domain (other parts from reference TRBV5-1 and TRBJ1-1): KAGVTQTPRYLIKTRGQQVTLSCSPISGHRSVSWYQQTPGQGLQFLFEYFSETQRNKGNFPGRFSGRQFSNSRSEMNVSTLELGDSALYLCASSFSQGHTEAFFGQGTRLTVV.

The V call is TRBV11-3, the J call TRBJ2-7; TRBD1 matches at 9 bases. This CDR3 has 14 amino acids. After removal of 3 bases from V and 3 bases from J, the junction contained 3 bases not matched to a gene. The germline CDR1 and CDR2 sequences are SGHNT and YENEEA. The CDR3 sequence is CASSFGQGNYEQYF. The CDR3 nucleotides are TGTGCCAGCAGCTTCGGACAGGGGAACTACGAGCAGTACTTC.

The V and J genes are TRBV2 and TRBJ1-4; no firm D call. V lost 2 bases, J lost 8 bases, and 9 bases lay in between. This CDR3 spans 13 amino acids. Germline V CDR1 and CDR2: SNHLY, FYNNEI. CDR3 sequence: CASSEMGREKLFF. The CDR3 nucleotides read TGTGCCAGCAGTGAAATGGGGAGGGAAAAACTGTTTTTT.

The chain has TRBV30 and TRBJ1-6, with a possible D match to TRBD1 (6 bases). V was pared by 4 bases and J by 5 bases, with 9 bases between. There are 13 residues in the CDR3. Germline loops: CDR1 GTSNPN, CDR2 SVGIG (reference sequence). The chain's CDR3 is CAWTGVHNSPLHF. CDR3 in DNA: TGTGCCTGGACAGGGGTGCATAATTCACCCCTCCACTTT.

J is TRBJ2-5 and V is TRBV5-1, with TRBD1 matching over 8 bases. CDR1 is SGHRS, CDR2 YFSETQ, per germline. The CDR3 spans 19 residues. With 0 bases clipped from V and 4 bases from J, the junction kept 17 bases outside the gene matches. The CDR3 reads CASSLGHAQGAALGETQYF. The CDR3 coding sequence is TGCGCCAGCAGCTTGGGTCATGCCCAGGGGGCGGCCCTTGGAGAGACCCAGTACTTC.

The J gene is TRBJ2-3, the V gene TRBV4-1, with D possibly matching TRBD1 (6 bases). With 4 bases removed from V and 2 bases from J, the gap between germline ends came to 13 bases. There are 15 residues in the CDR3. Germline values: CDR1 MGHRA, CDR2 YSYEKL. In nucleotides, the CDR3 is TGCGCCAGCAGCCCCCAGGGGCAGGACACAGATACGCAGTATTTT. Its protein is CASSPQGQDTDTQYF.

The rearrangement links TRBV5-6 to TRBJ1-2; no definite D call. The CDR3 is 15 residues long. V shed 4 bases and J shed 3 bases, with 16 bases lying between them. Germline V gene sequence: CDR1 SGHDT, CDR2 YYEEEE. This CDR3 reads CASSVNPDGDYGYTF. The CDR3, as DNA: TGTGCCAGCAGCGTCAACCCGGACGGGGACTATGGCTACACCTTC.

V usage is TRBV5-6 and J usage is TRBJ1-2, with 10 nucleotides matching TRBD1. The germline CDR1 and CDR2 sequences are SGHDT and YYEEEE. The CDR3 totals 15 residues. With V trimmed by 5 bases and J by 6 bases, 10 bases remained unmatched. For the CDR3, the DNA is TGTGCCAGCAGGCGCCGGGGACAGGGGATAGATGGCTACACCTTC. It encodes CASRRRGQGIDGYTF. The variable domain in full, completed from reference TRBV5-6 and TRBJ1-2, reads DAGVTQSPTHLIKTRGQQVTLRCSPKSGHDTVSWYQQALGQGPQFIFQYYEEEERQRGNFPDRFSGHQFPNYSSELNVNALLLGDSALYLCASRRRGQGIDGYTFGSGTRLTVV.

CDR3 nucleotide sequence: TGTGCCAGCAGGGTCGATTACGGGACAAACGGAAAACTGTTTTTT. Translating it yields CASRVDYGTNGKLFF. The gene calls are TRBV7-2 and TRBJ1-4; perhaps TRBD1 as D (6 bases). V lost 6 bases to trimming and J lost 10 bases, with 21 bases between them. CDR3 length: 15 residues. CDR1 SGHTA and CDR2 FQGNSA come from the germline V gene.

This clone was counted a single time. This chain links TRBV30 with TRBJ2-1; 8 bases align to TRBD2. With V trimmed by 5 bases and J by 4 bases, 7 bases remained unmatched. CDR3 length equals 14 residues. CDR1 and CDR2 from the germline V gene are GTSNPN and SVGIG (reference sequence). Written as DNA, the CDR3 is TGTGCCTGGTCCGGGACTAGGACATACAATGAGCAGTTCTTC. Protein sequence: CAWSGTRTYNEQFF. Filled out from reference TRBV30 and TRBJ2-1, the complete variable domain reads SQTIHQWPATLVQPVGSPLSLECTVEGTSNPNLYWYRQAAGRGLQLLFYSVGIGQISSEVPQNLSASRPQDRQFILSSKKLLLSDSGFYLCAWSGTRTYNEQFFGPGTRLTVL.